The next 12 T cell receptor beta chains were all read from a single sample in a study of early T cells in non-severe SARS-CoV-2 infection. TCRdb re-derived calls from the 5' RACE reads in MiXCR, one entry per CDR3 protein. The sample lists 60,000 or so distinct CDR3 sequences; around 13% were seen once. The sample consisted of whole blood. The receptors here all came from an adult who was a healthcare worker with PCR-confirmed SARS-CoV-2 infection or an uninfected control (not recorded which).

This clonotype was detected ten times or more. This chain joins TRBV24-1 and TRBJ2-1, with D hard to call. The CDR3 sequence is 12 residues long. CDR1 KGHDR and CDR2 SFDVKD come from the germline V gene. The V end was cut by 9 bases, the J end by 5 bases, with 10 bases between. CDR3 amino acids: CATPCRDNEQFF. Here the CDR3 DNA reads TGTGCCACCCCCTGTAGAGACAATGAGCAGTTCTTC.

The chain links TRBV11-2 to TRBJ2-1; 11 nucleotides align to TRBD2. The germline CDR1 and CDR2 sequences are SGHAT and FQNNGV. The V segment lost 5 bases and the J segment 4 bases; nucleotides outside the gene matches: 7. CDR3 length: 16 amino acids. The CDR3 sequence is CASSQPLAGVYNEQFF. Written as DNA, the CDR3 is TGTGCCAGCAGCCAGCCACTAGCGGGAGTTTACAATGAGCAGTTCTTC.

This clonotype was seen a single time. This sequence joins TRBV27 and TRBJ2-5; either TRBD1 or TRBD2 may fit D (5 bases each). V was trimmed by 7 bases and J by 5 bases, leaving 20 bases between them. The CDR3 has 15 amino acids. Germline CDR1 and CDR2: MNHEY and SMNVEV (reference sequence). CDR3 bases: TGTGCCAGCAAGACGCCAGTCAGGGAGAAGGAGACCCAGTACTTC. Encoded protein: CASKTPVREKETQYF.

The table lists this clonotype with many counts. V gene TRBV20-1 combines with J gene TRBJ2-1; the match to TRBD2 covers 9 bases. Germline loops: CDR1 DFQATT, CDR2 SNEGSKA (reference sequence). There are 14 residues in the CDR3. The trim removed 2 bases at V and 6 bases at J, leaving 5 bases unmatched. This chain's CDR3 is CSARLAGASNEQFF. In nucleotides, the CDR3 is TGCAGTGCTAGATTAGCGGGAGCGTCCAATGAGCAGTTCTTC.

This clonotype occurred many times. CDR3 residues: CASTRGQGTGEAFF. CDR3 bases: TGTGCCAGCACCAGGGGACAAGGTACTGGAGAAGCTTTCTTT. J is TRBJ1-1 and V is TRBV27, with D possibly TRBD1 on 6 matching bases. V shed 7 bases and J shed 8 bases, with 20 bases lying between them. This CDR3 contains 14 residues. The V gene's germline CDR1 is MNHEY and CDR2 SMNVEV (reference sequence).

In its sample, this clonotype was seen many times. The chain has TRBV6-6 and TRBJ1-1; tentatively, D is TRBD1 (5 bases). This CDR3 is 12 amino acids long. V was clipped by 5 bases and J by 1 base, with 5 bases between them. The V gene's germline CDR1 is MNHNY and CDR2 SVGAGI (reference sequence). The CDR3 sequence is CASSTGNTEAFF. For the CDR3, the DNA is TGTGCCAGCAGTACAGGGAACACTGAAGCTTTCTTT.

The CDR3 coding sequence is TGTGCCAGCTCACCACCGGGGGGTGAGCAGTTCTTC. It encodes CASSPPGGEQFF. J is TRBJ2-1 and V is TRBV18; a weak D match, TRBD2 (6 bases). Germline CDR1 and CDR2: KGHSH and LQKENI. V was shortened by 0 bases and J by 9 bases, with 6 bases between the two germline ends. The CDR3 is 12 residues long. The variable domain in full, with the rest retrieved from reference TRBV18 and TRBJ2-1, is NAGVMQNPRHLVRRRGQEARLRCSPMKGHSHVYWYRQLPEEGLKFMVYLQKENIIDESGMPKERFSAEFPKEGPSILRIQQVVRGDSAAYFCASSPPGGEQFFGPGTRLTVL.

The CDR3 DNA reads as TGTGCCAGCAGTTTATCAGGGTACGAGCAGTACTTC. Protein: CASSLSGYEQYF. V gene TRBV28 combines with J gene TRBJ2-7, with D perhaps matching TRBD1 (5 bases). V lost 1 base to trimming and J lost 4 bases, with 5 bases between them. This CDR3 spans 12 amino acids. Germline CDR1 MDHEN, CDR2 SYDVKM.

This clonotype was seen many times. CDR3 sequence: CASSPLRSLDSVGGYTF. CDR3 bases: TGCGCCAGCAGCCCACTAAGGTCCCTCGACAGCGTCGGCGGCTACACCTTC. This chain uses TRBV4-3 with TRBJ1-2; a weak D match, TRBD1 (5 bases). This CDR3 has 17 amino acids. With 4 bases removed from V and 8 bases from J, the gap between germline ends came to 26 bases. CDR1 is LGHNA and CDR2 is YSLEER in the germline V gene.

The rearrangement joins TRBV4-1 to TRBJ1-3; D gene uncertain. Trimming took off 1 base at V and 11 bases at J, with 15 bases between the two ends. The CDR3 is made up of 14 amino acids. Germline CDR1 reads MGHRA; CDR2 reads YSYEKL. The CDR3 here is CASSQAFAEVSIYF. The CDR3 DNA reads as TGCGCCAGCAGCCAAGCATTCGCCGAGGTGTCCATATATTTT.

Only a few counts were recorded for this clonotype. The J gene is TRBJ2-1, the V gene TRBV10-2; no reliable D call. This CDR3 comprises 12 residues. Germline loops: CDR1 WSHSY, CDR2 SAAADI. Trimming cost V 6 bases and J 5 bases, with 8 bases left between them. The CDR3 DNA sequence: TGCGCCAGCAGCAGAATGGACAATGAGCAGTTCTTC. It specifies CASSRMDNEQFF.

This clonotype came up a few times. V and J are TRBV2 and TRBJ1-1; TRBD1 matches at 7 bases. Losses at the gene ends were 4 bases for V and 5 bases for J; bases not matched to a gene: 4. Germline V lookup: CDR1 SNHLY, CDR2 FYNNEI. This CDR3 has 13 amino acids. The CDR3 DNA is TGTGCCAGCAGTGGGGGGACAGTTACTGAAGCTTTCTTT. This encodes CASSGGTVTEAFF.